This entry lists 17 T cell receptor beta chains sequenced from one sample in a study of Graves' ophthalmopathy and Graves' hyperthyroidism. Researchers took RNA transcripts and amplified TCR beta CDR3 regions from them. First-round RT-PCR used HTBI primers; second-round multiplex PCR followed. Using its own MiXCR run on the multiplex PCR reads, TCRdb lists one record per CDR3 protein. The sample holds just over 600,000 distinct CDR3 sequences; over 20% are singletons and the top ten take approximately 7%. The sequenced sample consisted of peripheral blood. The receptors stem from a woman aged 18-29 years with stable Graves' hyperthyroidism. Some clones in this sample may be carry-over from other donors' samples.

This clonotype appeared many times. V gene TRBV6-2 or TRBV6-3 combines with J gene TRBJ2-5; D not resolved. Germline CDR1 and CDR2: MNHEY and SVGEGT. V lost 2 bases and J 5 bases, leaving 9 bases between the germline ends. CDR3 length equals 13 residues. CDR3 amino acids: CASSYPAHETQYF. In DNA form, the CDR3 reads TGTGCCAGCAGTTACCCTGCTCACGAGACCCAGTACTTC.

This clonotype was seen a handful of times. The chain recombines TRBV12-3 or TRBV12-4 with TRBJ1-2; 7 positions match TRBD1. V lost 7 bases to trimming and J lost 1 base; unmatched junction nucleotides: 6. CDR3 length: 14 residues. Written as DNA, the CDR3 is TGTGCCAGCACCTTACAGGGGTATAACTATGGCTACACCTTC. The encoded protein is CASTLQGYNYGYTF.

This clonotype was picked up many times. The chain carries TRBV7-2 and TRBJ2-7; D might be TRBD2 (5 bases). The length of the CDR3 is 12 residues. The germline V and J ends were trimmed by 6 bases and 0 bases, with 6 bases remaining between them. CDR1 SGHTA and CDR2 FQGNSA come from the germline V gene. CDR3 sequence: CASSTSSYEQYF. The CDR3 coding sequence is TGTGCCAGCAGTACTAGCTCCTACGAGCAGTACTTC.

This clonotype was observed at least ten times. The rearrangement joins TRBV29-1 to TRBJ2-5, with D possibly TRBD2 on 8 matching bases. In germline, CDR1 is SQVTM, CDR2 ANQGSEA. The CDR3 is made up of 14 amino acids. The ends were cut back, 7 bases at V and 5 bases at J, with 20 bases in the middle. The CDR3: CSALPGQRGETQYF. CDR3 nucleotide sequence: TGCAGCGCCCTCCCGGGACAGCGGGGGGAGACCCAGTACTTC.

This clonotype was seen at least ten times. This chain uses TRBV12-5 with TRBJ1-3; the D is unclear. The germline gives CDR1 LGHNT, CDR2 FRNRAP. The CDR3 extends over 11 amino acids. V dropped 5 bases and J dropped 8 bases, with 7 bases sitting between them. The chain's CDR3 is CASGTRDTIYF. CDR3 DNA sequence: TGTGCTAGTGGTACTCGGGACACCATATATTTT.

This clonotype was counted at least ten times. The gene calls are TRBV4-1 and TRBJ1-2; 8 bases map to TRBD1. Looked up from germline, CDR1 is MGHRA and CDR2 is YSYEKL. The V segment lost 1 base and the J segment 3 bases; nucleotides outside the gene matches: 4. The CDR3 sequence is 15 residues long. The CDR3 coding sequence is TGCGCCAGCAGCCAAGGAGGGACAGGATACTATGGCTACACCTTC. Protein product: CASSQGGTGYYGYTF.

The table lists this clonotype with many counts. The gene calls are TRBV19 and TRBJ2-5; weak D call: TRBD2 (5 bases). Trimming shortened V by 4 bases and J by 2 bases, and 11 bases separated the two germline ends. CDR3 length: 14 residues. Germline lookup yields CDR1 LNHDA and CDR2 SQIVND (reference sequence). This CDR3 is CASSTRDRQETQYF. The CDR3 bases are TGTGCCAGTAGTACCCGGGATAGACAAGAGACCCAGTACTTC.

The table lists this clonotype with many counts. The chain has TRBV30 and TRBJ1-2; D might be TRBD1 (5 bases). In germline, CDR1 is GTSNPN, CDR2 SVGIG (reference sequence). The V gene lost 5 bases and the J gene lost 2 bases, with 15 bases spanning the gap. This CDR3 is 14 amino acids long. CDR3 region: CAWGGLLNNYGYTF. DNA of the CDR3: TGTGCCTGGGGGGGTCTCCTGAACAACTATGGCTACACCTTC.

This clonotype was seen repeatedly, ten times or more. J is TRBJ2-5 and V is TRBV7-9; D is undetermined. This CDR3 contains 12 residues. The germline V gene has CDR1 SEHNR and CDR2 FQNEAQ (reference sequence). V was trimmed by 5 bases and J by 5 bases, leaving 9 bases between them. CDR3 in DNA: TGTGCCAGCAGCCGAAACAAGGAGACCCAGTACTTC. Translating gives CASSRNKETQYF.

This clonotype has a count of ten or more. This chain's CDR3 is CASSLRGDSQETQYF. DNA for the CDR3: TGTGCCAGCAGCTTAAGAGGGGACTCCCAAGAGACCCAGTACTTC. The rearrangement links TRBV11-2 to TRBJ2-5; a possible D gene is TRBD2 (6 bases). Germline V lookup: CDR1 SGHAT, CDR2 FQNNGV. This CDR3 region has 15 residues. V was shortened by 2 bases and J by 1 base, with 11 bases between the two germline ends.

This clonotype was counted ten times or more. This chain joins TRBV24-1 and TRBJ1-5, with D unclear. Per germline, CDR1 KGHDR and CDR2 SFDVKD. V lost 6 bases and J 2 bases, leaving 13 bases between the germline ends. This CDR3 spans 15 amino acids. Here the CDR3 reads CATSSGVIGNQPQHF. The CDR3 DNA is TGTGCCACCAGTTCTGGGGTCATCGGCAATCAGCCCCAGCATTTT.

The CDR3 loop is CASSSGLRGNTIYF. The CDR3, as DNA: TGTGCCAGCAGTTCGGGGCTGCGTGGAAACACCATATATTTT. The rearrangement joins TRBV12-3 or TRBV12-4 to TRBJ1-3; tentative D call: TRBD1 (5 bases). The CDR3 length is 14 residues. The V and J ends lost 4 bases and 3 bases respectively, with 10 bases between them.

This clonotype has ten or more counts. The gene calls are TRBV12-3 or TRBV12-4 and TRBJ1-6; 11 nucleotides line up with TRBD1. The CDR3 runs to 14 residues. With 5 bases clipped from V and 9 bases from J, the junction kept 3 bases outside the gene matches. The CDR3 nucleotides are TGTGCCAGCAGTGGACAGGGGGCAGGTTCACCCCTCCACTTT. Amino acids: CASSGQGAGSPLHF.

CDR3 DNA: TGTGCCACCACGACGGCCTCTGGAAACACCATATATTTT. Its translation: CATTTASGNTIYF. The chain has TRBV19 and TRBJ1-3, with D hard to call. CDR1 is LNHDA and CDR2 is SQIVND in the germline V gene (reference sequence). The CDR3 has 13 amino acids. V was pared by 10 bases and J by 0 bases, with 10 bases between.

V is TRBV2 and J is TRBJ1-3; no firm D call. Trimming stripped 2 bases from V and 0 bases from J, with 8 bases between. Germline V gene lookup returns CDR1 SNHLY and CDR2 FYNNEI. The CDR3 is 15 amino acids. CDR3 nucleotide sequence: TGTGCCAGCAGTGAAAATTACAGCTCTGGAAACACCATATATTTT. Its translation: CASSENYSSGNTIYF. Using reference TRBV2 and TRBJ1-3 for the parts outside the CDR3, the full variable domain is EPEVTQTPSHQVTQMGQEVILRCVPISNHLYFYWYRQILGQKVEFLVSFYNNEISEKSEIFDDQFSVERPDGSNFTLKIRSTKLEDSAMYFCASSENYSSGNTIYFGEGSWLTVV.

This clonotype was detected ten times or more. V is TRBV20-1 and J is TRBJ2-4, with 12 bases identical to TRBD2. Germline V gene lookup returns CDR1 DFQATT and CDR2 SNEGSKA (reference sequence). Trimming took 3 bases from V and 6 from J; bases not matched to a gene: 3. This CDR3 is built from 14 residues. The CDR3 DNA sequence: TGCAGTGCTAGCCAGACTAGCGGGGGAAACATTCAGTACTTC. It codes for CSASQTSGGNIQYF.

This clonotype was counted at least ten times. The gene calls are TRBV5-1 and TRBJ2-5; TRBD1 or TRBD2 may be the D gene (5 bases each). Germline loops: CDR1 SGHRS, CDR2 YFSETQ. This CDR3 has 15 amino acids. Between the trimmed V and J ends, which lost 7 bases and 4 bases, there was a span of 20 bases. CDR3: CASSPGQGQRETQYF. The DNA of the CDR3 is TGCGCCAGCTCTCCGGGGCAGGGTCAAAGAGAGACCCAGTACTTC.